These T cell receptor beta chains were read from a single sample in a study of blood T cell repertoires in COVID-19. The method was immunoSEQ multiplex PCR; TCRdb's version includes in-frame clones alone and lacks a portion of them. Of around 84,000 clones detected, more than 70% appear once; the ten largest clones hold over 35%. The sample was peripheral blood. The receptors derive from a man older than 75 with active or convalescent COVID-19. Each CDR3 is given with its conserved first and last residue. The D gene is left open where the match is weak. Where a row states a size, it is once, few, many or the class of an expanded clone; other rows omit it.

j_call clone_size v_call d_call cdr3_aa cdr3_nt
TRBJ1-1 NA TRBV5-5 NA CASRPGDVGAAFF TGTGCCAGCAGACCGGGAGATGTCGGGGCAGCTTTCTTT
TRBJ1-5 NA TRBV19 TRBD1 CASSPGTGNQPQHF TGTGCCAGTAGTCCTGGGACAGGCAATCAGCCCCAGCATTTT
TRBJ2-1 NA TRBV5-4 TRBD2 CASSRTSGIVDEQFF TGTGCCAGCAGCCGGACTAGCGGGATAGTAGATGAGCAGTTCTTC
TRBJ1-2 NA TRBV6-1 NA CASSDLPGSGYTF TGTGCCAGCAGTGATCTTCCAGGAAGTGGCTACACCTTC
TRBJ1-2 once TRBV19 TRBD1 CASRGTGALGYTF TGTGCCAGTCGAGGGACAGGGGCCCTCGGCTACACCTTC
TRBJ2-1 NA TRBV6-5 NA CASSYSGGTPYNEQFF TGTGCCAGCAGTTACTCAGGCGGGACTCCCTACAATGAGCAGTTCTTC
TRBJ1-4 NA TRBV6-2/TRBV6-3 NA CASSYGPAGGKLFF TGTGCCAGCAGTTACGGGCCAGCCGGGGGGAAACTGTTTTTT
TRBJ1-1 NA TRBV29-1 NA CSTPGLGDTEAFF TGCAGCACCCCAGGGTTAGGGGACACTGAAGCTTTCTTT
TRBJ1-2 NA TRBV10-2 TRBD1 CASSEPRQGAYGYTF TGCGCCAGCAGTGAGCCCAGACAGGGGGCCTATGGCTACACCTTC
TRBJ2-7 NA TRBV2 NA CASSGYRNSYEQYF TGTGCCAGTTCGGGGTACCGAAACTCCTACGAGCAGTACTTC
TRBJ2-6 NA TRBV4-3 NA CASSSQLSGANVLTF TGCGCCAGCAGCTCACAGCTCTCTGGGGCCAACGTCCTGACTTTC
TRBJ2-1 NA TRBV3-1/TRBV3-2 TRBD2 CASSPRQRGSYNEQFF TGTGCCAGCAGCCCTAGGCAGCGGGGGTCCTACAATGAGCAGTTCTTC
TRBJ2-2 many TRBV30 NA CAWSAGMVGELFF TGTGCCTGGAGTGCAGGGATGGTCGGGGAGCTGTTTTTT
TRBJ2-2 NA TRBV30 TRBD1 CAWDLARGHTGELFF TGTGCCTGGGATCTAGCCAGGGGGCACACCGGGGAGCTGTTTTTT
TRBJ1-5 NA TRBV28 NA CASNPSAQPQHF TGTGCCAGCAACCCATCCGCGCAGCCCCAGCATTTT
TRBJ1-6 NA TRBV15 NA CATSPHMDLRASPLHF TGTGCCACCAGCCCGCACATGGATTTGAGGGCTTCACCCCTCCACTTT
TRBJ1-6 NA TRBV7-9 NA CASSLVRGMMSSYNSPLHF TGTGCCAGCAGCTTAGTTCGGGGGATGATGAGCTCCTATAATTCACCCCTCCACTTT
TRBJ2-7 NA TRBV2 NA CASNGLFVYEQYF TGTGCCAGCAATGGACTATTCGTCTACGAGCAGTACTTC
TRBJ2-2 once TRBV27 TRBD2 CASSLSTGSGLGDTGELFF TGTGCCAGCAGTTTATCGACGGGTTCGGGACTAGGTGACACCGGGGAGCTGTTTTTT
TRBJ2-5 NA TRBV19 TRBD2 CASSIDGPGGRQETQYF TGTGCCAGTAGTATAGATGGGCCGGGGGGGCGTCAAGAGACCCAGTACTTC
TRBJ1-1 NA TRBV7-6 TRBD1 CASSSKQGVNTEAFF TGTGCCAGCAGCTCCAAACAGGGGGTGAACACTGAAGCTTTCTTT
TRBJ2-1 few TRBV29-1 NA CSVGSRPANSYNEQFF TGCAGCGTTGGGTCGCGGCCAGCAAACTCCTACAATGAGCAGTTCTTC
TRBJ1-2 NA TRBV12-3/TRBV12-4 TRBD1 CASSARGPGYTF TGTGCCAGCAGTGCCAGGGGGCCTGGCTACACCTTC
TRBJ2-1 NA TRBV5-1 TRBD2 CASSLALAGGLNEQFF TGCGCCAGCAGCTTGGCTCTAGCGGGGGGGCTCAATGAGCAGTTCTTC
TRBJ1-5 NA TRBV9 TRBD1 CASSARDSTGGQPQHF TGTGCCAGCAGCGCGAGAGACTCGACAGGGGGCCAGCCCCAGCATTTT
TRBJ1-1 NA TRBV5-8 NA CASSRGSGTLNTEAFF TGTGCCAGCAGCAGGGGTTCGGGCACCTTGAACACTGAAGCTTTCTTT
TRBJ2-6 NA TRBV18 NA CASSRGHPSSGANVLTF TGTGCCAGCTCACGGGGACACCCAAGCTCTGGGGCCAACGTCCTGACTTTC
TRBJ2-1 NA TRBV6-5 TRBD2 CATGLAGSNEQFF TGTGCCACGGGACTAGCGGGAAGCAATGAGCAGTTCTTC